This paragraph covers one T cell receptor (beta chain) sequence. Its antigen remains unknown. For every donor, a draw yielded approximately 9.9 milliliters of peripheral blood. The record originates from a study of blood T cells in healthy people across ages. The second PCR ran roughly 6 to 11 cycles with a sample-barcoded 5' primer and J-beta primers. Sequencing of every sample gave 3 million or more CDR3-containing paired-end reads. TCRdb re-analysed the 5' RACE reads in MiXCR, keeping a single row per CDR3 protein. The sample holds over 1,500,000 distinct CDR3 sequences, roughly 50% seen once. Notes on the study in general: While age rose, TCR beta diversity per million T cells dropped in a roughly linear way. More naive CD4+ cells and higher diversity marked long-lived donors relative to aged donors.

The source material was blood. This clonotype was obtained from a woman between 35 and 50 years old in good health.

The CDR3: CSAADRDYETQYF. The CDR3 bases are TGCAGTGCAGCGGACAGGGATTATGAGACCCAGTACTTC. The genes are TRBV20-1 and TRBJ2-5; 8 bases agree with TRBD1. Trimming at V came to 6 bases and at J to 5 bases, leaving 8 bases not matched to a gene. Germline CDR1 reads DFQATT; CDR2 reads SNEGSKA (reference sequence). CDR3 length equals 13 residues.